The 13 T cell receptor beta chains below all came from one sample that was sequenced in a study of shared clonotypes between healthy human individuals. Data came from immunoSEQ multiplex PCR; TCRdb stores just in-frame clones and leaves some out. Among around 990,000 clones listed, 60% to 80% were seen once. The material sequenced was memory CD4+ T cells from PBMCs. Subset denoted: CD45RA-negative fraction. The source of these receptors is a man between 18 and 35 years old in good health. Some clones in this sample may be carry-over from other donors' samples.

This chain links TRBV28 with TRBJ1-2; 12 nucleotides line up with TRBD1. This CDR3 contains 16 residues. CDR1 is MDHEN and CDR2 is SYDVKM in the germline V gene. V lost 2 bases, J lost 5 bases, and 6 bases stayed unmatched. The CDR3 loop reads CASSLGTGGNQYGYTF. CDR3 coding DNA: TGTGCCAGCAGTTTAGGGACAGGGGGCAATCAGTATGGCTACACCTTC.

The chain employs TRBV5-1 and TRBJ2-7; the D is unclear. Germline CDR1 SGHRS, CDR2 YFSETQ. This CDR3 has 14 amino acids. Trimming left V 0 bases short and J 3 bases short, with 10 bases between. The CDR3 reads CASSLEGFIYEQYF. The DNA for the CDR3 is TGCGCCAGCAGCTTGGAGGGTTTTATCTACGAGCAGTACTTC.

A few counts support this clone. CDR3 loop: CAWSVGSGTYEKLFF. The DNA for the CDR3 is TGTGCCTGGAGTGTAGGCTCCGGGACATATGAAAAACTGTTTTTT. V gene TRBV30 combines with J gene TRBJ1-4; a weak D match, TRBD1 (6 bases). Germline CDR1 GTSNPN, CDR2 SVGIG (reference sequence). Trimming removed 0 bases from V and 6 bases from J, with 14 bases in between. The CDR3 extends over 15 amino acids.

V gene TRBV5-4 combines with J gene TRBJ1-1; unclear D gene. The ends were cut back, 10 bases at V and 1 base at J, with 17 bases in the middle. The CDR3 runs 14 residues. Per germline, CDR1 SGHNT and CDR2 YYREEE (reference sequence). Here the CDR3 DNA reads TGTGCCTGCAAGTCCGCGTATCCGAACACTGAAGCTTTCTTT. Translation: CACKSAYPNTEAFF. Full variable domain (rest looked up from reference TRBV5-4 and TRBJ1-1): ETGVTQSPTHLIKTRGQQVTLRCSSQSGHNTVSWYQQALGQGPQFIFQYYREEENGRGNFPPRFSGLQFPNYSSELNVNALELDDSALYLCACKSAYPNTEAFFGQGTRLTVV.

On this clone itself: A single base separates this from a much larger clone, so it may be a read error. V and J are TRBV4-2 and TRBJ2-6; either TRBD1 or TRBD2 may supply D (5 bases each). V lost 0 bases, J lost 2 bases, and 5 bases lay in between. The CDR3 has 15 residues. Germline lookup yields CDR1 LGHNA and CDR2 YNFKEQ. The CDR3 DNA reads TGTGCCAGCAGCCAAGAGGGGGCTGGGGCCAACGTCCTGACTTTC. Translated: CASSQEGAGANVLTF.

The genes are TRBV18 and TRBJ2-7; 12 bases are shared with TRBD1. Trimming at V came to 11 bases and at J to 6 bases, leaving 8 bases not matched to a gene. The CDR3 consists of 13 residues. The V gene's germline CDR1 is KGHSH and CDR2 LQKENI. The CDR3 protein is CASEGQGAGEQYF. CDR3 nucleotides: TGTGCCTCCGAGGGACAGGGGGCTGGCGAGCAGTACTTC.

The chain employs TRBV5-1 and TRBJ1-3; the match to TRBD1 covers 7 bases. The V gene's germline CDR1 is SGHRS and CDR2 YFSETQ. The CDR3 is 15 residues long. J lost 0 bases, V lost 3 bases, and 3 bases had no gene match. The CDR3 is CASSSQGNSGNTIYF. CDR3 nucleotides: TGCGCCAGCAGCTCACAGGGGAACTCTGGAAACACCATATATTTT. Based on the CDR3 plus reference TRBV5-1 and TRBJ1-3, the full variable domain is KAGVTQTPRYLIKTRGQQVTLSCSPISGHRSVSWYQQTPGQGLQFLFEYFSETQRNKGNFPGRFSGRQFSNSRSEMNVSTLELGDSALYLCASSSQGNSGNTIYFGEGSWLTVV.

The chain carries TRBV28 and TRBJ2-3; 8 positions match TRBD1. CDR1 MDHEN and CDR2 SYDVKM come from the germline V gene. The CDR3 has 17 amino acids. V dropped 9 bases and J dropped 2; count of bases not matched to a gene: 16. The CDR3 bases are TGTGCCAGTCCACCAGGGACAGGTGAGCTGACCACAGATACGCAGTATTTT. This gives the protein CASPPGTGELTTDTQYF.

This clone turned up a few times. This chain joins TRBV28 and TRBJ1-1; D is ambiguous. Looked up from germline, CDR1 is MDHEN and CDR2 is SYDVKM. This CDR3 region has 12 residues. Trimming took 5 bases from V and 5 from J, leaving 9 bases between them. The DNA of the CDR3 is TGTGCCAGCAGTGAGAGGAGAACTGAAGCTTTCTTT. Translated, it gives CASSERRTEAFF.

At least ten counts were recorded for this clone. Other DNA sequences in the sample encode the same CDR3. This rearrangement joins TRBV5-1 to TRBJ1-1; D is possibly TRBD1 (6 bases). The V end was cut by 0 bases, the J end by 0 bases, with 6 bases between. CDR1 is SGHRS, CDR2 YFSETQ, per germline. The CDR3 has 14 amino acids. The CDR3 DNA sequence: TGCGCCAGCAGCTTGGACAGGGTGAACACTGAAGCTTTCTTT. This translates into CASSLDRVNTEAFF.

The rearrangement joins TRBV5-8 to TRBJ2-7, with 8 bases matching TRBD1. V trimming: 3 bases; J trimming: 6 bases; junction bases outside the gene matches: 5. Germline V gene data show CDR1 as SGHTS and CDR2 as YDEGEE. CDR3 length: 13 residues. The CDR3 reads CASSSDREVEQYF. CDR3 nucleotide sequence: TGTGCCAGCAGCTCGGACAGGGAGGTCGAGCAGTACTTC.

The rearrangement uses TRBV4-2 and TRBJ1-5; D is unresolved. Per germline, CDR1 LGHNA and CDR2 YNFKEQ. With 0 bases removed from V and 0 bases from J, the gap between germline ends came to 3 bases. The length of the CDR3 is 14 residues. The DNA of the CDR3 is TGTGCCAGCAGCCAAGACGATAGCAATCAGCCCCAGCATTTT. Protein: CASSQDDSNQPQHF.

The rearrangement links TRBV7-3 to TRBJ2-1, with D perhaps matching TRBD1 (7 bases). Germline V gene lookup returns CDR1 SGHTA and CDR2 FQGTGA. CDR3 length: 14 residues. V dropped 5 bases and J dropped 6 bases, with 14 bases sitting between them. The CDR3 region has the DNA TGTGCCAGCAGCCACCCAGGGGGGTCCAATGAGCAGTTCTTC. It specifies CASSHPGGSNEQFF.